These T cell receptor beta chains were read from a single sample in a study of a mutant IDH1 vaccine in newly diagnosed glioma. Method: immunoSEQ multiplex PCR; TCRdb's copy keeps in-frame clones and lacks some. This table has about 60,000 clones, around 84% appearing once. Antigens for these TCRs are unknown. The source was PBMCs, collected from a glioma patient whose treatment included an IDH1 peptide vaccine. These receptors were taken from a young man with glioma. Both conserved end residues are part of each CDR3. The D gene is left open where the match is weak. A clone size is listed for some rows: how often the clone was seen (once, few, many), or a class if it is expanded.

-	-	TRBV18	TRBJ1-1	TGTGCCAGCTCACCTGGCATTGGAATGAACACTGAAGCTTTCTTT	CASSPGIGMNTEAFF
-	-	TRBV6-5	TRBJ1-5	TGTGCCAGCAGTTACTCCGGGTCTATCGGCAATCAGCCCCAGCATTTT	CASSYSGSIGNQPQHF
-	once	TRBV5-4	TRBJ2-7	TGTGCCAGCAGCTTGAGTTTCCAGGGGAGCTACGAGCAGTACTTC	CASSLSFQGSYEQYF
TRBD1	-	TRBV10-3	TRBJ2-7	TGTGCCATCAGTGAGTCAGACCCGGGACAGGGGGTGATCGAGCAGTACTTC	CAISESDPGQGVIEQYF
-	few	TRBV18	TRBJ1-1	TGTGCCAGCTCACCGGTCGGCTTACAGGGAGGCACTGAAGCTTTCTTT	CASSPVGLQGGTEAFF
-	-	TRBV9	TRBJ2-7	TGTGCCAGCAGCGAGAGCCCCTACGGGACACGGATCGACTACGAGCAGTACTTC	CASSESPYGTRIDYEQYF
TRBD1	few	TRBV6-4	TRBJ1-5	TGTGCCAGCAGTGACGGGGCAGGGGGGAATCAGCCCCAGCATTTT	CASSDGAGGNQPQHF
TRBD1	-	TRBV4-2	TRBJ1-6	TGTGCCAGCAGCCAAGGACAGGGGCGCAATTCACCCCTCCACTTT	CASSQGQGRNSPLHF
TRBD1	-	TRBV12-5	TRBJ2-1	TGTGCTAGTGCCCAGACAGGGGGCGCGGACAATGAGCAGTTCTTC	CASAQTGGADNEQFF
TRBD1	-	TRBV7-6	TRBJ1-1	TGTGCCAGCAGCATTCAGGGGACAGGGGGGGTCGTCACTGAAGCTTTCTTT	CASSIQGTGGVVTEAFF
-	-	TRBV9	TRBJ2-5	TGTGCCAGCAGCGTAGCCGTTGGAAGGGAGACCCAGTACTTC	CASSVAVGRETQYF
-	-	TRBV5-1	TRBJ2-5	TGCGCCAGCAGCTTGCACCAAGCGAGGTACTTC	CASSLHQARYF
-	-	TRBV19	TRBJ1-1	TGTGCCAGTAGTGTTACAATTTCTGAAGCTTTCTTT	CASSVTISEAFF
TRBD1	once	TRBV10-2	TRBJ1-2	TGCGCCAGCAGTGGACCGGACAGGTACTACACCTTC	CASSGPDRYYTF
TRBD1	-	TRBV4-2	TRBJ1-2	TGTGCCAGCAGCCAACAATTTATGACAGGGGGATATGGCTACACCTTC	CASSQQFMTGGYGYTF
TRBD1	-	TRBV6-5	TRBJ1-1	TGTGCCAGCACAAACAGGGGACCGAACACTGAAGCTTTCTTT	CASTNRGPNTEAFF
-	-	TRBV28	TRBJ2-6	TGTGCCAGCAGACCGACCGGGACTTCTGGGGCCAACGTCCTGACTTTC	CASRPTGTSGANVLTF
TRBD1	-	TRBV10-3	TRBJ2-7	TGTGCCATCAGCGCCGGGACAGGGATCGACGAGCAGTACTTC	CAISAGTGIDEQYF
-	few	TRBV2	TRBJ1-1	TGTGCCAGCAGTCAAAATGCACAGGTAGTCGCTGAAGCTTTCTTT	CASSQNAQVVAEAFF
-	once	TRBV7-9	TRBJ2-7	TGTGCCAGCAGCCCCCAGGTGACAGCCGCCACCTACGAGCAGTACTTC	CASSPQVTAATYEQYF
TRBD1	few	TRBV28	TRBJ1-1	TGTGCCAGCAGCTCCGCGGGACAGGGGAGGCACACTGAAGCTTTCTTT	CASSSAGQGRHTEAFF
-	-	TRBV7-9	TRBJ2-2	TGTGCCAGCAGCTTTACGACGAACACCGGGGAGCTGTTTTTT	CASSFTTNTGELFF
-	-	TRBV5-1	TRBJ1-2	TGCGCCAGCAGTCCAATTGGAATTGATGGCTACACCTTC	CASSPIGIDGYTF
-	-	TRBV30	TRBJ1-5	TGTGCCTGGAGTGGTCAAAGCAATCAGCCCCAGCATTTT	CAWSGQSNQPQHF
TRBD1	-	TRBV27	TRBJ1-6	TGTGCCAGCCGTGGGGACAGGGGCCTTTCACCCCTCCACTTT	CASRGDRGLSPLHF
TRBD2	-	TRBV10-2	TRBJ2-7	TGCGCCAGCAGTGAGCCAGGGACTAGCGAGTACGAGCAGTACTTC	CASSEPGTSEYEQYF
-	-	TRBV4-1	TRBJ1-5	TGCGCCAGCAGCCAACGGGCAGGGGATAGCAATCAGCCCCAGCATTTT	CASSQRAGDSNQPQHF
TRBD1	-	TRBV2	TRBJ2-3	TGTGCCAGCCCCCCCCGCACAGGACAGGGGGCAGATACGCAGTATTTT	CASPPRTGQGADTQYF
TRBD1	-	TRBV7-2	TRBJ1-2	TGTGCCAGCAGCTTCGGGGGGACAGGGGGCGCCTATGGCTACACCTTC	CASSFGGTGGAYGYTF
TRBD1	-	TRBV5-1	TRBJ2-7	TGCGCCAGCAGCTCACACGGAACAGGGGGCTTAAACGAGCAGTACTTC	CASSSHGTGGLNEQYF
-	once	TRBV10-3	TRBJ1-2	TGTGCCATCAGTGAGTCGGCTTCGGGGAACTACACCTTC	CAISESASGNYTF
-	few	TRBV15	TRBJ1-6	TGTGCCACCAGCAGAGATGGTGTAGGATCACCCCTCCACTTT	CATSRDGVGSPLHF
-	few	TRBV2	TRBJ1-1	TGTGCCAGCAGTGAATGGCAGATGAACACTGAAGCTTTCTTT	CASSEWQMNTEAFF
-	-	TRBV12-5	TRBJ1-1	TGTGCTAGTGTCCTAAGGGAGGGGAACACTGAAGCTTTCTTT	CASVLREGNTEAFF
-	-	TRBV5-5	TRBJ1-4	TGTGCCAGCAGCTTGCCGGGGTATGAAAAACTGTTTTTT	CASSLPGYEKLFF
-	-	TRBV4-1	TRBJ2-3	TGCGCCAGCACCTCGACTAGTACCGGCACAGATACGCAGTATTTT	CASTSTSTGTDTQYF
TRBD1	-	TRBV19	TRBJ2-1	TGTGCCAGTGCCACCGGGACAGCCTCCTACAATGAGCAGTTCTTC	CASATGTASYNEQFF
-	-	TRBV5-6	TRBJ2-5	TGTGCCAGCAGCTTGGAAGAAGGGACCCAGTACTTC	CASSLEEGTQYF
TRBD1	-	TRBV5-1	TRBJ2-7	TGCGCCAGCAGCCTGGACAGGGAATTGAACGAGCAGTACTTC	CASSLDRELNEQYF
-	-	TRBV10-3	TRBJ1-2	TGTGCCATCCGACTTACAGTTTCCTATGGCTACACCTTC	CAIRLTVSYGYTF
TRBD2	-	TRBV7-6	TRBJ2-2	TGTGCCAGCAGCCCCTCCTACCTTCCGGGGGGGCAGTCCGGGGAGCTGTTTTTT	CASSPSYLPGGQSGELFF
-	-	TRBV5-1	TRBJ2-7	TGCGCCAGCAGTAAATCAAGCTCCTACGAGCAGTACTTC	CASSKSSSYEQYF
-	-	TRBV21-1	TRBJ1-5	TGTGCCAGCAATCCGACCCGGGGAGGGGGCGAGGACAATCAGCCCCAGCATTTT	CASNPTRGGGEDNQPQHF
TRBD1	-	TRBV6-5	TRBJ2-1	TGTGCCAGCAGTCCCGACAGGGGACGCGGCAATGAGCAGTTCTTC	CASSPDRGRGNEQFF
TRBD1	-	TRBV11-3	TRBJ1-1	TGTGCCAGCAGGATCGTCCCAGGGGGCTCGTTGCACACTGAAGCTTTCTTT	CASRIVPGGSLHTEAFF
-	few	TRBV5-1	TRBJ2-5	TGCGCCAGCAGCTTGCCCGGACGAGGCCAAGAGACCCAGTACTTC	CASSLPGRGQETQYF
TRBD1	-	TRBV27	TRBJ1-5	TGTGCCAGCAGTCCTAGTTTAGCAGGGGGCCAGCCCCAGCATTTT	CASSPSLAGGQPQHF
TRBD1	-	TRBV4-1	TRBJ2-6	TGCGCCAGCAGCCAAGAGGGTTTCGGGACAGCGAGCTCTGGGGCCAACGTCCTGACTTTC	CASSQEGFGTASSGANVLTF
-	-	TRBV14	TRBJ2-6	TGTGCCAGCAGCCCCCAGGGGTCTGGGGCCAACGTCCTGACTTTC	CASSPQGSGANVLTF
-	-	TRBV7-8	TRBJ1-5	TGTGCCAGCAGCTGGACTGGTAGCAATCAGCCCCAGCATTTT	CASSWTGSNQPQHF
TRBD1	-	TRBV7-9	TRBJ2-3	TGTGCCAGCAGCACCGGGACAGGGGATAGCACAGATACGCAGTATTTT	CASSTGTGDSTDTQYF
TRBD2	-	TRBV29-1	TRBJ2-3	TGCAGCGTCTTGACTAGCGGGGCCACAGATACGCAGTATTTT	CSVLTSGATDTQYF
TRBD1	-	TRBV30	TRBJ1-2	TGTGCCTGGAGCGGCCGACAGGGCCCCTATGGCTACACCTTC	CAWSGRQGPYGYTF
TRBD1	few	TRBV5-1	TRBJ1-5	TGCGCCAGCAGAGTGGACAGGGACAGCAATCAGCCCCAGCATTTT	CASRVDRDSNQPQHF
-	-	TRBV5-1	TRBJ1-2	TGCGCCAGCAGCTTGGTCTCCGGGATGTACGATGGCTACACCTTC	CASSLVSGMYDGYTF
TRBD1	-	TRBV6-1	TRBJ2-1	TGTGCCAGCAGCGTGGGACAGGGTCGAATGGATGAGCAGTTCTTC	CASSVGQGRMDEQFF
-	-	TRBV28	TRBJ2-7	TGTGCCAGCAGTTTATCTTCACCCGGGACGGCCGAGTGGCAGTACTTC	CASSLSSPGTAEWQYF
-	-	TRBV23-1	TRBJ2-7	TGCGCCAGCAGTCACCTAAACAGGGACGAGCAGTACTTC	CASSHLNRDEQYF
TRBD1	-	TRBV29-1	TRBJ1-1	TGCAGCGGGGGGACAGGGCGGCGCACTGAAGCTTTCTTT	CSGGTGRRTEAFF